These 30 T cell receptor beta chains were all obtained from the same sample, sequenced in a study of CD8+ T cells in alopecia areata. RNA extraction was followed by reverse transcription into cDNA, which acted as the sequencing template. Profiling relied on immunoSEQ multiplex PCR, and the TCRdb table lists in-frame clones only, not all of them. Of about 200,000 clones listed, around three fifths are singletons. The sequencing input was CD8+ T cells sorted from blood. Every receptor here comes from a human donor in good health.

This CDR3 reads CATSHRATASYEQYF. The CDR3 DNA reads TGTGCCACCAGTCACAGGGCTACGGCCTCCTACGAGCAGTACTTC. This chain connects TRBV15 to TRBJ2-7; D perhaps matches TRBD1 (6 bases). The CDR3 totals 15 residues. The germline V gene encodes CDR1 LNHNV and CDR2 YYDKDF (reference sequence). V was trimmed by 6 bases and J by 0 bases, leaving 15 bases between them.

This clone was observed a few times. The gene calls are TRBV4-1 and TRBJ1-6; no clear D gene. Germline CDR1 reads MGHRA; CDR2 reads YSYEKL. V shed 0 bases and J shed 14 bases, with 8 bases lying between them. This CDR3 has 12 residues. CDR3 nucleotides: TGCGCCAGCAGCCAAGAAGGGTGGACCCTCCACTTT. This sequence encodes CASSQEGWTLHF.

This chain connects TRBV2 to TRBJ2-3; perhaps TRBD1 as D (6 bases). The V gene's germline CDR1 is SNHLY and CDR2 FYNNEI. The CDR3 has 14 residues. V lost 6 bases and J lost 0, with 10 bases in between. In DNA, the CDR3 is TGTGCCAGCAGATTAGGGGGAAGCACAGATACGCAGTATTTT. This sequence encodes CASRLGGSTDTQYF.

This chain joins TRBV9 and TRBJ1-2; maybe TRBD1 (5 bases). The CDR3 is made up of 15 amino acids. Deletions cut 4 bases from V and 6 bases from J, with 19 bases between. Germline-derived CDR1 and CDR2 are SGDLS and YYNGEE. CDR3 sequence reads: CASSPRDRLLDGYTF. The DNA of the CDR3 is TGTGCCAGCAGCCCCCGGGACCGGCTTCTCGATGGCTACACCTTC.

This clone was counted between two and nine times. This chain uses TRBV27 with TRBJ2-1; no clear D. Trimming left V 3 bases short and J 14 bases short, with 11 bases between. The CDR3 totals 11 residues. Germline loops: CDR1 MNHEY, CDR2 SMNVEV (reference sequence). CDR3 DNA sequence: TGTGCCAGCAGTTTGGGCCAGGTCGAGTTCTTC. Translating gives CASSLGQVEFF.

There are a few counts of this clone. J is TRBJ2-3 and V is TRBV28, with no clear D. Germline assignment: CDR1 MDHEN and CDR2 SYDVKM. Deletions cut 6 bases from V and 5 bases from J, with 3 bases between. The CDR3 is 10 amino acids. CDR3 sequence (DNA): TGTGCCAGCAGGGAAGATACGCAGTATTTT. It yields the protein CASREDTQYF.

The rearrangement links TRBV27 to TRBJ2-7, with 11 bases that match TRBD1. Germline CDR1 MNHEY, CDR2 SMNVEV (reference sequence). V trimming: 7 bases; J trimming: 6 bases; junction bases outside the gene matches: 5. The CDR3 spans 13 residues. The CDR3 spells CASTPGQGAEQYF. CDR3 sequence (DNA): TGTGCCAGCACCCCTGGACAGGGGGCCGAGCAGTACTTC.

The chain couples TRBV9 to TRBJ2-1, with TRBD2 identical over 12 bases. This CDR3 comprises 16 residues. J was trimmed by 5 bases and V by 4 bases; bases with no gene match: 7. Per the germline V gene, CDR1 is SGDLS and CDR2 is YYNGEE. The CDR3 region is CASSPRLAGANNEQFF. The CDR3 DNA sequence: TGTGCCAGCAGCCCACGACTAGCGGGGGCCAACAATGAGCAGTTCTTC.

CDR3 nucleotides: TGTGCCAGCAGGATCGGGACAGGGGGCCCTGGCTACACCTTC. This sequence encodes CASRIGTGGPGYTF. The chain is built from TRBV13 and TRBJ1-2, with 12 bases fitting TRBD1. V dropped 6 bases and J dropped 7; count of bases not matched to a gene: 6. This CDR3 spans 14 amino acids. CDR1 is PRHDT and CDR2 is FYEKMQ in the germline V gene (reference sequence).

This sequence joins TRBV14 and TRBJ2-5; the D call may be TRBD1 or TRBD2 (6 bases each). Trimming stripped 0 bases from V and 5 bases from J, with 10 bases between. Germline V gene data show CDR1 as SGHDN and CDR2 as FVKESK. The CDR3 is 14 amino acids. The chain's CDR3 is CASSQERGRETQYF. The DNA for the CDR3 is TGTGCCAGCAGCCAAGAACGGGGGCGGGAGACCCAGTACTTC. Supplemented by reference TRBV14 and TRBJ2-5, the full variable domain reads EAGVTQFPSHSVIEKGQTVTLRCDPISGHDNLYWYRRVMGKEIKFLLHFVKESKQDESGMPNNRFLAERTGGTYSTLKVQPAELEDSGVYFCASSQERGRETQYFGPGTRLLVL.

The rearrangement joins TRBV5-6 to TRBJ2-7; 10 bases fit TRBD2. This CDR3 spans 13 amino acids. CDR1 is SGHDT, CDR2 YYEEEE, per germline. Trimming cost V 4 bases and J 7 bases; bases outside gene matches: 5. In DNA, the CDR3 is TGTGCCAGCAGCGTAACGGGACTAGCGGAGCAGTACTTC. It is translated as CASSVTGLAEQYF.

The chain has TRBV15 and TRBJ1-2; a weak D match, TRBD1 (5 bases). The germline gives CDR1 LNHNV, CDR2 YYDKDF (reference sequence). This CDR3 spans 15 amino acids. V dropped 0 bases and J dropped 6 bases, with 14 bases sitting between them. The CDR3 DNA reads TGTGCCACCAGCAGAGATCGGAGGGGTAGAAATGGCTACACCTTC. Translating gives CATSRDRRGRNGYTF.

V gene TRBV9 combines with J gene TRBJ1-5; D is ambiguous. With 0 bases removed from V and 9 bases from J, the gap between germline ends came to 10 bases. Germline values: CDR1 SGDLS, CDR2 YYNGEE. The CDR3 runs to 13 residues. This chain's CDR3 is CASSVAGSGPQHF. CDR3 sequence (DNA): TGTGCCAGCAGCGTAGCCGGGTCTGGGCCCCAGCATTTT.

This chain uses TRBV29-1 with TRBJ1-2, with no clear D. There are 15 residues in the CDR3. Per germline, CDR1 SQVTM and CDR2 ANQGSEA. The germline V and J ends were trimmed by 0 bases and 4 bases, with 15 bases remaining between them. CDR3: CSVEDPGRYLYGYTF. The CDR3 coding sequence is TGCAGCGTTGAAGATCCCGGCAGGTACCTCTATGGCTACACCTTC.

This clone has only a few counts. V gene TRBV9 combines with J gene TRBJ1-1, with 7 bases lining up with TRBD1. Unmatched junction bases numbered 1, after V lost 3 bases and J lost 5 bases. Germline V CDR1 and CDR2: SGDLS, YYNGEE. The CDR3 contains 12 residues. CDR3 sequence (DNA): TGTGCCAGCAGCGACAGGGGTACTGAAGCTTTCTTT. Translated, it gives CASSDRGTEAFF.

The chain uses TRBV13 and TRBJ1-1; possible D gene TRBD1, 5 bases. CDR3 length equals 14 residues. Per the germline V gene, CDR1 is PRHDT and CDR2 is FYEKMQ (reference sequence). V lost 5 bases and J 3 bases, leaving 13 bases between the germline ends. CDR3 DNA sequence: TGTGCCAGCAGCGCCGGGCAGGGTGACACTGAAGCTTTCTTT. Its protein is CASSAGQGDTEAFF.

V usage is TRBV5-1 and J usage is TRBJ2-5; TRBD2 aligns across 7 bases. Germline V CDR1 and CDR2: SGHRS, YFSETQ. The CDR3 totals 15 residues. With 3 bases clipped from V and 2 bases from J, the junction kept 7 bases outside the gene matches. In nucleotides, the CDR3 is TGCGCCAGCAGCTGGGTCGGGGGGAGGCAAGAGACCCAGTACTTC. Translated, it gives CASSWVGGRQETQYF.

This clone was detected a few times. The chain uses TRBV13 and TRBJ1-2; D ambiguous. The ends were cut back, 5 bases at V and 4 bases at J, with 8 bases in the middle. The CDR3 length is 12 residues. In germline, CDR1 is PRHDT, CDR2 FYEKMQ (reference sequence). CDR3 region: CASSEGGYGYTF. DNA of the CDR3: TGTGCCAGCAGCGAGGGAGGCTATGGCTACACCTTC. The full variable domain, in which reference TRBV13 and TRBJ1-2 provide the parts outside the CDR3, is AAGVIQSPRHLIKEKRETATLKCYPIPRHDTVYWYQQGPGQDPQFLISFYEKMQSDKGSIPDRFSAQQFSDYHSELNMSSLELGDSALYFCASSEGGYGYTFGSGTRLTVV.

The rearrangement links TRBV2 to TRBJ2-1; TRBD2 agrees at 10 bases. This CDR3 region has 16 residues. V was clipped by 4 bases and J by 4 bases; unmatched bases: 7. Per the germline V gene, CDR1 is SNHLY and CDR2 is FYNNEI. CDR3 residues: CASSGKVSGGYNEQFF. The CDR3 nucleotides read TGTGCCAGCAGTGGGAAGGTTAGCGGGGGGTACAATGAGCAGTTCTTC.

V and J are TRBV5-6 and TRBJ1-2; tentative D call: TRBD1 (5 bases). This CDR3 region has 15 residues. V lost 4 bases, J lost 3 bases, and 16 bases lay in between. Germline CDR1 reads SGHDT; CDR2 reads YYEEEE. The chain's CDR3 is CASSRHVGRDYGYTF. In DNA form, the CDR3 reads TGTGCCAGCAGCCGACACGTGGGGCGCGACTATGGCTACACCTTC. The whole variable domain, filled in from reference TRBV5-6 and TRBJ1-2, reads DAGVTQSPTHLIKTRGQQVTLRCSPKSGHDTVSWYQQALGQGPQFIFQYYEEEERQRGNFPDRFSGHQFPNYSSELNVNALLLGDSALYLCASSRHVGRDYGYTFGSGTRLTVV.

This clone was seen a few times. This chain joins TRBV7-9 and TRBJ1-1; D gene ambiguous. CDR3 length equals 14 residues. The V gene's germline CDR1 is SEHNR and CDR2 FQNEAQ (reference sequence). Trimming stripped 4 bases from V and 0 bases from J, with 9 bases between. CDR3 region: CASSYGLMNTEAFF. Here the CDR3 DNA reads TGTGCCAGCAGCTACGGACTGATGAACACTGAAGCTTTCTTT. Combining the CDR3 with reference TRBV7-9 and TRBJ1-1 gives the whole variable domain DTGVSQNPRHKITKRGQNVTFRCDPISEHNRLYWYRQTLGQGPEFLTYFQNEAQLEKSRLLSDRFSAERPKGSFSTLEIQRTEQGDSAMYLCASSYGLMNTEAFFGQGTRLTVV.

In its sample, this clone was seen a few times. The chain uses TRBV30 and TRBJ2-2, with a weak D call TRBD1 (5 bases). The V end was cut by 0 bases, the J end by 7 bases, with 12 bases between. The CDR3 covers 14 residues. CDR1 GTSNPN and CDR2 SVGIG come from the germline V gene (reference sequence). The CDR3 here is CAWSVLGLLGELFF. Here the CDR3 DNA reads TGTGCCTGGAGTGTACTGGGGCTCCTCGGGGAGCTGTTTTTT.

The DNA of the CDR3 is TGCAGCGTTGAAGATACGGCCCGAACCTACGAGCAGTACTTC. Protein product: CSVEDTARTYEQYF. The V gene is TRBV29-1, the J gene TRBJ2-7; D gene ambiguous. V was shortened by 0 bases and J by 2 bases, with 11 bases between the two germline ends. Germline V lookup: CDR1 SQVTM, CDR2 ANQGSEA. CDR3 size: 14 residues.

This clone was detected a few times. The V gene is TRBV7-6, the J gene TRBJ2-1; possibly TRBD1 for D (5 bases). Trimming left V 3 bases short and J 5 bases short, with 8 bases between. This CDR3 is built from 13 residues. Germline CDR1 and CDR2: SGHVS and FNYEAQ. The CDR3 loop reads CASSLQGDNEQFF. The CDR3 region has the DNA TGTGCCAGCAGCTTGCAAGGGGACAATGAGCAGTTCTTC.

This clone has more than one count but fewer than ten. The chain recombines TRBV15 with TRBJ1-4; D ambiguous. The CDR3 covers 14 residues. V lost 3 bases to trimming and J lost 4 bases, with 9 bases between them. The germline CDR1 and CDR2 sequences are LNHNV and YYDKDF (reference sequence). The CDR3 sequence is CATSSRRNNEKLFF. The CDR3 DNA sequence: TGTGCCACCAGCAGTCGTCGCAATAATGAAAAACTGTTTTTT.

The chain links TRBV7-2 to TRBJ2-7; no definite D call. V lost 0 bases and J 5 bases, leaving 8 bases between the germline ends. Germline V gene lookup returns CDR1 SGHTA and CDR2 FQGNSA. The CDR3 length is 13 residues. The CDR3 loop is CASSLAPGHEQYF. The CDR3 bases are TGTGCCAGCAGCTTAGCACCAGGACACGAGCAGTACTTC. The variable domain in full, completed from reference TRBV7-2 and TRBJ2-7, reads GAGVSQSPSNKVTEKGKDVELRCDPISGHTALYWYRQSLGQGLEFLIYFQGNSAPDKSGLPSDRFSAERTGGSVSTLTIQRTQQEDSAVYLCASSLAPGHEQYFGPGTRLTVT.

The rearrangement uses TRBV25-1 and TRBJ1-1; D remains unclear. Germline lookup yields CDR1 MGHDK and CDR2 SYGVNS. The CDR3 is made up of 14 amino acids. The V gene lost 5 bases and the J gene lost 3 bases, with 13 bases spanning the gap. The DNA of the CDR3 is TGTGCCAGCAGTACGTGGCTTTCAGACACTGAAGCTTTCTTT. Protein sequence: CASSTWLSDTEAFF.

This clone was counted a few times. The chain joins TRBV2 to TRBJ1-4; D possibly corresponds to TRBD1 (5 bases). Trimming removed 8 bases from V and 3 bases from J, with 13 bases in between. Germline CDR1 reads SNHLY; CDR2 reads FYNNEI. The CDR3 contains 14 residues. As DNA, the CDR3 is TGTGCCAGCCTCGATGGGGGTTCTAATGAAAAACTGTTTTTT. It translates to CASLDGGSNEKLFF.

With respect to this clone: Relative to the germline gene, one junction end is altered; a read error may explain this. The V and J genes are TRBV7-6 and TRBJ1-1; 8 nucleotides match TRBD1. Germline V CDR1 and CDR2: SGHVS, FNYEAQ. The CDR3 is made up of 15 amino acids. CDR3 bases: TGTGCCAGCAGCTACCGACAGGGGCGGAACAATGAAGCTTTCTTT. Encoded protein: CASSYRQGRNNEAFF.

This clone has a handful of counts. This chain connects TRBV7-9 to TRBJ1-1, with a weak D call TRBD1 (5 bases). The CDR3 loop spans 14 amino acids. The V end was cut by 1 base, the J end by 3 bases, with 9 bases between. Per germline, CDR1 SEHNR and CDR2 FQNEAQ (reference sequence). The CDR3 DNA reads as TGTGCCAGCAGCTTAGGGAGAGGGGACACTGAAGCTTTCTTT. Translated, it gives CASSLGRGDTEAFF.